This T cell receptor beta chain was recovered during a study of cytomegalovirus exposure and HLA in healthy donors (dated by TCRdb to 2016 to 2017). In terms of the full investigation: According to an earlier analysis of several hundred of the donors, roughly 180 million T cells yielded 90 million to 140 million unique TCR beta sequences and approximately 280 Gb of sequence data. An early release covering more than 500 HLA-typed donors comprised approximately 290 gigabases of sequencing data and 65 million to 100 million unique TCR sequences. Of the roughly 400 genotyped donors, 70% to 90% were placed in the genetic ancestry cluster associated with self-reported Caucasian donors. The study aimed to test whether cataloging public T cell receptors could reveal signatures of past pathogen exposure. Using immunosequencing, the study profiled T cell repertoires from around 680 subjects and related those repertoires to cytomegalovirus serostatus. Besides the first cohort of approximately 710 subjects, a separate validation cohort made up of 95 to 150 different subjects was used. High-throughput TCR immunosequencing, statistical association of individual TCRs with disease status, and machine learning were combined to predict cytomegalovirus infection status. To study patterns of TCR occurrence, a later analysis re-analyzed previously published TCR beta repertoires from hundreds of donors and added high-resolution HLA genotyping. Rather than drawing on any new phenotypic data, the later analysis identified candidate immune exposures from TCR beta sequences and the way those sequences occurred across donors. An earlier analysis of around 580 of the donors used high-throughput TCR beta sequencing to judge whether each TCR beta V gene segment behaved as functional or pseudogenic. Donor age, sex, ethnicity and CMV serostatus were compiled alongside the repertoire data. In a later genetic analysis, genome-wide SNP genotypes for 398 of the 666 donors were used, and that subset was treated as a discovery cohort. All discovery cohort repertoires had been generated on a single sequencing platform. Class I and class II HLA loci were covered by the typing at four-digit resolution. Typing coverage varied by locus: about 629-640 donors for A, B, C, DRB1 and DQB1; roughly 500 for DQA1; about 590 for DPA1; fewer than 480 for DPB1. Roughly 5 DR-DQ haplotypes were handled as single units for association and clustering, since linkage in the cohort was strong. Among about 360 genotyped donors of the cohort, an average of roughly 240,000 unique TCR beta nucleotide sequences were sequenced per donor, roughly a sixth of them non-productive.

The cohort was made up of roughly 670 healthy bone marrow donors. At the time of sampling, every cohort member was nominally healthy, though immune exposures that went unrecorded were likely present. The donor was CMV seropositive and belonged to the group of about 290 seropositive cohort members. A peripheral blood sample was collected from each donor, and TCR beta sequencing was performed on peripheral blood mononuclear cells. Genomic DNA was extracted from the blood cell samples with the Qiagen DNeasy Blood Extraction Kit. Points on this clone: Its binding antigen is unknown. No much larger clone exists at a distance of one base, and base qualities are not known.

The CDR3 numbers 13 residues from cysteine through phenylalanine. Only CDR3 DNA is held: 39 bases, read in frame from base 1. Trimming takes 0 bases off V and 6 bases off J; junction bases not matched to a gene: 2. CDR1 and CDR2 were assigned from the germline V gene (reference sequence) as SGHNT and YYREEE. Findings and caveats that apply to the study as a whole: Some IMGT-functional V segments, including TRBV6-2 and TRBV6-3, could not be distinguished by the 87-base-pair reads and were therefore excluded. A group of highly shared sequence variants was considered likely to be a technical artifact of the sequencing pipeline. A later genetic analysis reported fewer N-insertions in productive TCRs among donors in an Asian-associated ancestry cluster than the roughly 700-donor mean. Correlated functional status among segregating V segments might be attributable to linkage disequilibrium, but an unknown experimental factor could not be ruled out. A further reported finding was that TCR beta sequences accurately predicted the HLA-A and HLA-B alleles for most subjects in the first cohort. A later analysis associated about 17,000 TCR beta sequences with specific HLA alleles at a false discovery rate of 0.05. Three of the identified cytomegalovirus-associated TCR beta chains were confirmed in vitro to be specific for cytomegalovirus antigens. A later genetic analysis associated a missense DCLRE1C variant with V-gene and J-gene trimming of TCR beta chains, and an independent cohort replicated the association. In this cohort, only TCR beta chains were sequenced, and detectable features were limited by the absence of alpha or paired-chain data. A later analysis reported that several top co-occurrence clusters appeared linked to parvovirus B19, influenza, CMV and Epstein-Barr virus. In the study, roughly 160 TCR beta chains were listed as associated with cytomegalovirus. The earlier analysis of a few hundred of the donors excluded over 15 rarely observed V segments, including chromosome 9 orphons, because counts were too low. In a later analysis, HLA-associated TCR beta chains were found to be more clonally expanded and to have lower generation probabilities than equally common non-associated chains. The classifier was reported to diagnose cytomegalovirus status with high specificity and sensitivity in both the original and validation cohorts. When HLA alleles, especially DR and DQ, strongly co-occurred, attributing TCR associations to individual alleles was difficult. Most TCR sequences were seen in very few donors, while some public TCRs were found in many individuals. For the cohort, immune exposure information was limited to CMV serostatus. Broadly in line with IMGT annotations, most TCR beta V segments showed up in productive rearrangements about 87% or about 30% of the time in an earlier analysis of several hundred of the donors. A later analysis found that most CMV-associated TCR beta chains appeared HLA-restricted, with HLA associations seemingly driven largely by CMV exposure. The authors suggested that the approach could potentially be generalized to other disease states and immunological phenotypes. Presence/absence analyses assumed roughly uniform sequencing depth across donors, an assumption that may not hold. In a later analysis, TCR association rates were found to vary across HLA loci, with the most associated TCRs seen for DRB1 alleles and the fewest for HLA-C alleles. Because HLA typing was unavailable for some donors at each locus, only the typed subset was used in association tests.

Receptor libraries were prepared by the immunoSEQ multiplex PCR assay. The multiplex PCR relied on a mix of 60 forward primers for TCR Vbeta segments and 13 reverse primers for TCR Jbeta segments. Amplification of the CDR3 region of rearranged TCR beta genes was performed with a multiplex PCR assay on genomic DNA. The amplified TCR beta libraries were sequenced on the Illumina HiSeq System as 87-base-pair reads. In the original analysis: A later analysis tallied 75 million to 85 million unique TCR beta chains across the 666 repertoires, and about 10 million of those chains were shared by two or more donors. Raw reads were error-corrected and collapsed into unique sequences by a nearest-neighbor algorithm in which closely related sequences were merged to remove PCR and sequencing errors. V, D and J gene segments were assigned by aligning CDR3 sequences to IMGT reference sequences. For a sequence to be retained, a match of at least six nucleotides was required to both a V gene segment and a J gene segment. A rearrangement counted as productive if the CDR3 had no stop codons and remained in frame with V and J, and every other rearrangement counted as non-productive. Following IMGT convention, CDR3 was defined as the stretch from the second conserved V-encoded cysteine to the conserved J-encoded phenylalanine. The earlier analysis of roughly 590 of the donors excluded any sequence lacking an unambiguous match to a single V gene segment. In an earlier analysis of some 590 of the donors, a V segment was called functional when productive rearrangements were above 56.7%, and segregating when the standard deviation between donors exceeded 5%. A statistical classification framework was built to diagnose cytomegalovirus status from the catalog of TCR beta chain sequences. In a later analysis, V and J genes were assigned by comparing TCR nucleotide sequences against IMGT/GENE-DB human TR gene sequences. Using the TCRdist pipeline, a later analysis assigned CDR3 sequences along with most-parsimonious VDJ recombination scenarios. In a later analysis, each TCR beta chain was defined by its CDR3 amino acid sequence together with its V-gene family, and reads without a unique V-gene family were excluded. A later analysis removed roughly 590 highly shared, low-generation-probability nucleotide sequences to deal with suspected cross-contamination and a sequencing artifact. A later analysis calculated a clonal expansion index for each public chain from normalized within-repertoire ranks of inferred template counts. In a later analysis, generation probabilities were computed with a VDJ recombination model fitted to out-of-frame rearrangements, and the resulting probabilities were checked against IGoR. In a later analysis, hypergeometric tests were used to score TCR-TCR, TCR-HLA and TCR-CMV co-occurrence, with a repertoire-size bias correction applied to TCR pairs. False discovery rates were estimated in a later analysis by permuting HLA or CMV assignments 20 times. In a later analysis, co-occurring TCRs were grouped using DBSCAN, and TCRdist sequence similarity was added for clustering within HLA-allele-positive subsets. Repertoires with fewer than 30,000 or more than 120,000 public chains, plus five repertoires with anomalous nucleotide sharing, were excluded from co-occurrence clustering. This immuneACCESS table, as held by TCRdb, lists in-frame sequences with V and J called but not all clones. Of the missing ones, under half trace to an unresolved V gene in checked studies; the others have no known cause. V and J calls and clone size are copied from that table; D and trimming were computed from the DNA. The sample data list 100,000 to 150,000 clones, and 84% of these were observed just once. The top ten clones comprise under 3% of the sample.

The sequenced sample consisted of PBMCs. The origin of this receptor is a woman younger than 35 in good health and CMV-seropositive. The chain is assembled from TRBV5-4 and TRBJ1-1; 7 bases in between match TRBD1. CDR3 sequence: CASSLGQGAEAFF. The DNA sequence follows: TGTGCCAGCAGCTTGGGTCAGGGGGCTGAAGCTTTCTTT.